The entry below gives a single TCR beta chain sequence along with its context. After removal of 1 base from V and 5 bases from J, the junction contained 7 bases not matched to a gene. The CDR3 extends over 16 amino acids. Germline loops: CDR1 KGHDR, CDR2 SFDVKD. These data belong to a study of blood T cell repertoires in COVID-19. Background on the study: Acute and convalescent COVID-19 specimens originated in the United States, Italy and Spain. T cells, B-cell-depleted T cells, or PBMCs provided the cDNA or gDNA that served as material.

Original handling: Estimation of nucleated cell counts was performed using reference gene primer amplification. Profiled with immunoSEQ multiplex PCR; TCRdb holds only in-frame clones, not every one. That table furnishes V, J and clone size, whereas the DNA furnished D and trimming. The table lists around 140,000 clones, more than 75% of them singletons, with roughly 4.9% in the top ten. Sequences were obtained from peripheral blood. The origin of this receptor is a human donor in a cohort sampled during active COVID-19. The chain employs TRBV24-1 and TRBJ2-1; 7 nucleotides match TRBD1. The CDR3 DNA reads TGTGCCACCAGTGATTTACAACAGGGGAACGACAATGAGCAGTTCTTC. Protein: CATSDLQQGNDNEQFF.